The sequence of this T cell receptor (beta chain) was determined in a study of CD8 T cells in Susac syndrome. Note on this clonotype: Its antigen is undetermined.

Notes on the study in general: The study conceded that relatively few individuals underwent its TCR sequencing and HLA analysis.

Germline V gene lookup returns CDR1 MNHNY and CDR2 SVGAGI (reference sequence). V dropped 4 bases and J dropped 7; count of bases not matched to a gene: 9. This CDR3 has 14 amino acids. Random hexamers served to reverse transcribe roughly 0.5 to 1 ug RNA. One entry per CDR3 protein, called by TCRdb with MiXCR from the immunoSEQ multiplex PCR reads. This table holds about 300,000 distinct CDR3 sequences, under 95% found once. TEMRA cells were enriched by FACS, while CD8+ and CD4+ T cells were obtained through a negative isolation that was performed magnetically. Sequencing was done on a sample of CD4+ T cells from PBMCs. The J gene is TRBJ1-2, the V gene TRBV6-6; the match to TRBD1 covers 7 bases. The clonotype comes from a human donor with multiple sclerosis. CDR3 sequence: CASSSRGGDIGYTF. The CDR3 DNA reads TGTGCCAGCAGTTCACGAGGGGGCGACATTGGCTACACCTTC.